A selection of T cell receptor beta chains follows, all from one sample in a study of radiation and T cells in renal cell carcinoma. TCRdb's table, derived via immunoSEQ multiplex PCR, lists solely in-frame clones and lacks some. Among 130,000 to 150,000 clones listed, around nine tenths were seen once. Sequencing used blood, obtained from a patient whose treatment included radiotherapy and nephrectomy. The source of these receptors is a woman aged 50 to 60 with renal cell carcinoma. CDR3s include the opening cysteine and the closing phenylalanine or tryptophan.

TRBJ2-3,TRBV7-9,CASSSTALPGQGEDTQYF
TRBJ2-1,TRBV7-9,CASGRSGGGYNEQFF
TRBJ1-5,TRBV7-8,CASSRTGTQPQHF
TRBJ2-5,TRBV5-8,CASRILLGRLIETQYF
TRBJ1-1,TRBV19,CASSNRLPLNTEAFF
TRBJ2-7,TRBV13,CASSADRANYEQYF
TRBJ2-3,TRBV6-6,CASSTTSGGETDTQYF
TRBJ2-3,TRBV2,CASSHDREFAYF
TRBJ1-4,TRBV4-3,CASSQETGGLRLLFF
TRBJ2-5,TRBV28,CASSSLSKTNQETQYF
TRBJ2-3,TRBV7-2,CASSLMTGVTDTQYF
TRBJ1-5,TRBV29-1,CSVGWSNQPQHF
TRBJ2-7,TRBV5-6,CASSLGRAYEQYF
TRBJ1-6,TRBV2,CASTVRELGVGASPLHF
TRBJ1-5,TRBV2,CASSPFGEQPQHF
TRBJ2-5,TRBV7-2,CASSLGRGRDWETQYF
TRBJ1-1,TRBV18,CASSPMLVNGVNTEAFF
TRBJ1-4,TRBV2,CASSAELANEKLFF
TRBJ1-2,TRBV6-6,CASSYSGFSYGYTF
TRBJ1-6,TRBV6-5,CASKEPNRYNSPLHF
TRBJ2-2,TRBV15,CATSRMGQGATGELFF
TRBJ2-4,TRBV29-1,CSGENLAKNIQYF
TRBJ1-4,TRBV7-9,CASSVYSGNEKLFF
TRBJ1-2,TRBV5-4,CASSVDSNYGYTF
TRBJ1-1,TRBV7-3,CASSLTRDRNTEAFF
TRBJ1-1,TRBV2,CASSYSPPSTEAFF
TRBJ2-6,TRBV2,CASSDLQGGTNVLTF